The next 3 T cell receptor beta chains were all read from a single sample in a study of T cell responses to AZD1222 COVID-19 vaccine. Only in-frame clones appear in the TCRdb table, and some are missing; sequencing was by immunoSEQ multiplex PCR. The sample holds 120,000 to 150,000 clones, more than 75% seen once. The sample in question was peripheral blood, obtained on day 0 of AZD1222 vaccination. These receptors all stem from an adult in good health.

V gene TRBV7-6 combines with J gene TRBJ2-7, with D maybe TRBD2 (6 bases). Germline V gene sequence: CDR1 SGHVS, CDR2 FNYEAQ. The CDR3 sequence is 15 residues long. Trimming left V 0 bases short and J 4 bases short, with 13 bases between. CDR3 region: CASSLAGTGGYEQYF. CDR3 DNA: TGTGCCAGCAGCTTAGCCGGAACCGGGGGATACGAGCAGTACTTC.

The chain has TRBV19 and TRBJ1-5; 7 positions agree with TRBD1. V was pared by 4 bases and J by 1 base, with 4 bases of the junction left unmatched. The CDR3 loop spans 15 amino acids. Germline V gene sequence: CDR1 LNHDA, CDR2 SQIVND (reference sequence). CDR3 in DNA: TGTGCCAGTAGTAGACCGGGACAGAGCAATCAGCCCCAGCATTTT. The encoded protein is CASSRPGQSNQPQHF.

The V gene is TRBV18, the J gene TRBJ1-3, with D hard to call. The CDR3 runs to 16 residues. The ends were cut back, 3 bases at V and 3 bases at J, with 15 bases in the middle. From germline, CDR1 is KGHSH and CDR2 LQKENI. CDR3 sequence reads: CASSPRRSEGGNTIYF. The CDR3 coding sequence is TGTGCCAGCTCACCTCGGAGGAGCGAGGGTGGAAACACCATATATTTT. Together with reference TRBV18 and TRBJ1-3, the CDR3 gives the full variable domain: NAGVMQNPRHLVRRRGQEARLRCSPMKGHSHVYWYRQLPEEGLKFMVYLQKENIIDESGMPKERFSAEFPKEGPSILRIQQVVRGDSAAYFCASSPRRSEGGNTIYFGEGSWLTVV.